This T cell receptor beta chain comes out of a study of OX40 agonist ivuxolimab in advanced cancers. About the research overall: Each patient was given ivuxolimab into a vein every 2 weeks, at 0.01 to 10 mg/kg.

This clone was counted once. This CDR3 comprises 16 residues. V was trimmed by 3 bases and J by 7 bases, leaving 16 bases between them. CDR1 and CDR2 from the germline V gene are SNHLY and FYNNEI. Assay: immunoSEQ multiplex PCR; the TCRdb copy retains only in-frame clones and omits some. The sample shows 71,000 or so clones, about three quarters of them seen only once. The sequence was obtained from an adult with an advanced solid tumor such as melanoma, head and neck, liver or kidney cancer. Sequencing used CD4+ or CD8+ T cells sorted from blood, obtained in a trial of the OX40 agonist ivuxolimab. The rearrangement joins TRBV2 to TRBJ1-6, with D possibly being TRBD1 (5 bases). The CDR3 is CASSEDGAVRNSPLHF. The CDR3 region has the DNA TGTGCCAGCAGTGAGGACGGGGCGGTGAGGAATTCACCCCTCCACTTT. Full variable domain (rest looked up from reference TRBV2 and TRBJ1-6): EPEVTQTPSHQVTQMGQEVILRCVPISNHLYFYWYRQILGQKVEFLVSFYNNEISEKSEIFDDQFSVERPDGSNFTLKIRSTKLEDSAMYFCASSEDGAVRNSPLHFGNGTRLTVT.